A single sample is the source of the 2 T cell receptor beta chains below, sequenced in a study of T cell changes during pregnancy in multiple sclerosis. The data were produced by immunoSEQ multiplex PCR, yet TCRdb's version contains in-frame clones alone and is incomplete. The repertoire holds fewer than 25,000 clones, with 75% to 90% as singletons. The sequenced sample was CD8+ T cells from peripheral blood mononuclear cells, obtained in the third trimester of pregnancy. The receptors were gathered from a female donor in good health, enrolled as a control in a pregnancy study.

The rearrangement links TRBV4-1 to TRBJ2-3; TRBD1 agrees at 10 bases. CDR1 is MGHRA, CDR2 YSYEKL, per germline. Germline trimming cut 4 bases from V and 7 bases from J; bases unmatched to any gene: 11. The CDR3 sequence is 16 residues long. For the CDR3, the DNA is TGCGCCAGCAGCCCGCAGACCGGACAGGGGGGGTATACGCAGTATTTT. Translated, it gives CASSPQTGQGGYTQYF.

This clone came up once. The rearrangement joins TRBV4-3 to TRBJ1-5; a possible D gene is TRBD1 (6 bases). CDR1 is LGHNA and CDR2 is YSLEER in the germline V gene. The CDR3 is made up of 17 amino acids. V was shortened by 0 bases and J by 5 bases, with 17 bases between the two germline ends. CDR3 region: CASSQDRGTRGYQPQHF. CDR3 DNA: TGCGCCAGCAGCCAAGATCGAGGGACACGGGGATATCAGCCCCAGCATTTT.